These 6 T cell receptor beta chains originate from one sample sequenced in a study of T cells after yellow fever vaccination. TCRdb re-called the 5' RACE reads through MiXCR, storing one row per CDR3 protein. The sample includes about 630,000 distinct CDR3 sequences, 12% of them seen just once. Material: PBMCs, obtained on the day of the yellow fever booster vaccination. Every receptor here comes from a man aged 25 to 40 who received the YFV17D yellow fever vaccine.

A few counts support this clonotype. The chain employs TRBV5-1 and TRBJ2-2; D might be TRBD1 (5 bases). The germline V gene encodes CDR1 SGHRS and CDR2 YFSETQ. The CDR3 is 16 amino acids. V lost 3 bases, J lost 7 bases, and 19 bases lay in between. Here the CDR3 DNA reads TGCGCCAGCAGCTCGGATGTAGGGGCGCGAGGCGGGGAGCTGTTTTTT. Protein sequence: CASSSDVGARGGELFF.

The chain combines TRBV12-5 with TRBJ2-7; D is uncertain. V shed 0 bases and J shed 4 bases, with 4 bases lying between them. The CDR3 totals 12 residues. From germline, CDR1 is LGHNT and CDR2 FRNRAP. CDR3 sequence (DNA): TGTGCTAGTGGTTTGGTACAGTACGAGCAGTACTTC. Translation gives CASGLVQYEQYF.

The chain has TRBV6-5 and TRBJ2-1; the D gene is possibly TRBD2 (6 bases). The germline V gene encodes CDR1 MNHEY and CDR2 SVGAGI. The CDR3 loop spans 17 amino acids. The V end was cut by 4 bases, the J end by 0 bases, with 16 bases between. The CDR3 loop reads CASSSRTKISSYNEQFF. CDR3 bases: TGTGCCAGCAGTTCCCGGACTAAGATCAGCTCCTACAATGAGCAGTTCTTC.

The rearrangement uses TRBV4-2 and TRBJ2-3, with 7 bases aligning to TRBD2. V trimming: 5 bases; J trimming: 6 bases; junction bases outside the gene matches: 8. Germline lookup yields CDR1 LGHNA and CDR2 YNFKEQ. The CDR3 extends over 14 amino acids. CDR3 region: CASSGAGVEDTQYF. Written as DNA, the CDR3 is TGTGCCAGCAGCGGGGCGGGAGTAGAGGATACGCAGTATTTT.

The gene calls are TRBV5-1 and TRBJ2-7, with 7 bases aligning to TRBD1. The CDR3 length is 14 residues. Trimming removed 0 bases from V and 6 bases from J; junction bases left unmatched: 6. The germline V gene has CDR1 SGHRS and CDR2 YFSETQ. This CDR3 reads CASSLVRQGSEQYF. Here the CDR3 DNA reads TGCGCCAGCAGCTTGGTGAGACAGGGAAGCGAGCAGTACTTC.

This clonotype came up a few times. The CDR3 here is CASSLSTGISYGYTF. In nucleotides, the CDR3 is TGTGCCAGCAGTTTATCAACAGGCATAAGCTATGGCTACACCTTC. The chain combines TRBV12-3 or TRBV12-4 with TRBJ1-2; a possible D gene is TRBD1 (5 bases). V lost 2 bases, J lost 4 bases, and 14 bases lay in between. This CDR3 has 15 amino acids.